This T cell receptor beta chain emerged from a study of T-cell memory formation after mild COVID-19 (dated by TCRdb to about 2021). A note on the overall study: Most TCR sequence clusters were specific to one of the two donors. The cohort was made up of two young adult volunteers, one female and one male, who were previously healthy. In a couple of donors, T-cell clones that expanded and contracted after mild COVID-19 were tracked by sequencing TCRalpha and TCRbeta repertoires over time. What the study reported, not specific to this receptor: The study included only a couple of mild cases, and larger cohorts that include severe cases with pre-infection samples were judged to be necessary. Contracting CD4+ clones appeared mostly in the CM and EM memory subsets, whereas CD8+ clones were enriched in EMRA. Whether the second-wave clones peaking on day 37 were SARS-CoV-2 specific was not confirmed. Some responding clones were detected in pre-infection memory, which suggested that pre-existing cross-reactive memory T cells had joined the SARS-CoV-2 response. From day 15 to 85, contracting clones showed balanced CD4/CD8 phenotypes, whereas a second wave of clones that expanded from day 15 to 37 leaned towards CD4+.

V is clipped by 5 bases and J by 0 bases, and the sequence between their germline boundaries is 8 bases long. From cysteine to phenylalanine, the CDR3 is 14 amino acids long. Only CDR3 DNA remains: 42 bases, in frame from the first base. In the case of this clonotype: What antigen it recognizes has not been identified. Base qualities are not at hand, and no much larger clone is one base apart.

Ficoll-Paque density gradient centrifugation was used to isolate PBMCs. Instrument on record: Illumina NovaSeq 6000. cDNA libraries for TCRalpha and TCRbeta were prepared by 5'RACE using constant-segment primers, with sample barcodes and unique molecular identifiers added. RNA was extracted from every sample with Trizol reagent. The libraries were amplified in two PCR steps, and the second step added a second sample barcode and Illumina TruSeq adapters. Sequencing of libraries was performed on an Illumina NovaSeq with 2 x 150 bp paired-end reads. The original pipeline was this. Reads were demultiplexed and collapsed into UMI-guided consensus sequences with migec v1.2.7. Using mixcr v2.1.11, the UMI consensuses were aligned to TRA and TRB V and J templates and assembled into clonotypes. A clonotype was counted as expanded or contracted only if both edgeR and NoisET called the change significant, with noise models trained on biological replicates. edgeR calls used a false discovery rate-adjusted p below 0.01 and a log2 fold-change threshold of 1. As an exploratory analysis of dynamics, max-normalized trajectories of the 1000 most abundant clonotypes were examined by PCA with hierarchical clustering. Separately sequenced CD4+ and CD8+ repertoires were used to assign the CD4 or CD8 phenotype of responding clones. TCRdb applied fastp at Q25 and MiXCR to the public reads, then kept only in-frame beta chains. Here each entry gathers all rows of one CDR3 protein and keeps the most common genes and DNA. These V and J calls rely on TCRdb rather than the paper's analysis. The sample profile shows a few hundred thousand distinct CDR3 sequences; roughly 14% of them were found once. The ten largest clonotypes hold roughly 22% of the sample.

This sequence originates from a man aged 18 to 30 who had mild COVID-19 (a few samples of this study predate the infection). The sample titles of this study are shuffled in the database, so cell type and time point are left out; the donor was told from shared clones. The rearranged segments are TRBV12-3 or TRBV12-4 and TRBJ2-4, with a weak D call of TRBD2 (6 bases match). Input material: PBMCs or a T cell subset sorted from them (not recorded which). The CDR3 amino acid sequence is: CASSEGLAKNIQYF. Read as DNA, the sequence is TGTGCCAGCAGTGAGGGACTAGCCAAAAACATTCAGTACTTC.